This TCR beta chain was sequenced in a study of OX40 agonist ivuxolimab in advanced cancers. The study in broad terms: The costimulatory receptor OX40 (CD134) was targeted by ivuxolimab, a fully human IgG2 agonistic monoclonal antibody. The point of sequencing TCRbeta in the periphery was to test whether ivuxolimab changed TCR sequence diversity and drove clonal T-cell expansion. A male proportion of almost 85% and a mean age of about 60 years, ranging from 23 to 79, were recorded for the dose-escalation cohort. Intravenous ivuxolimab was administered to patients every 2 weeks at six dose levels: 0.01, 0.1, 0.3, 1.5, 3 and 10 mg/kg. The paper describes the monotherapy dose-escalation part (N = 52 patients) of the phase I trial of ivuxolimab. Partial responses occurred in three dose-escalation patients, of whom one had hepatocellular carcinoma and two had cutaneous melanoma. Of the 52 patients in dose escalation, about 20 had hepatocellular carcinoma, some 15 had melanoma, 9 had renal cell carcinoma and 9 had head and neck cancer. Patients were allowed to have had prior anti-PD-1, anti-PD-L1 or anti-CTLA-4 therapy, and 30% to 40% of the dose-escalation patients had been treated with checkpoint inhibitors. The paper's findings and limits, for the study overall: In the 0.1-3.0 mg/kg groups, partial responders had among the lowest normalized peripheral clonal expansion, particularly in CD8+ T cells. Low levels of normalized T-cell clonal expansion were also shown by some nonresponding patients. After ivuxolimab, CD8+ T cells had more expanded clones than CD4+ T cells on average. At doses of 0.1 to 3.0 mg/kg, clonal expansion of both CD4+ and CD8+ blood T cells was observed from baseline to week 6. The antigen specificity of the peripheral T cells that underwent clonal expansion was not determined.

Patients with autoimmune disease history or receiving systemic immunosuppression were excluded from the trial. In every dose cohort, peripheral blood was drawn for TCR sequencing at baseline, cycle 4 day 1, and cycle 7 day 1. The samples were drawn from a first-in-human, open-label, multicenter phase I dose-escalation trial of ivuxolimab. The trial enrolled adults with locally advanced or metastatic head and neck squamous cell, hepatocellular, melanoma or renal cell carcinoma. CD4+ and CD8+ T cells were sorted separately from peripheral blood before TCR sequencing. The CDR3 runs 13 amino acids, cysteine and phenylalanine included. This entry keeps only the CDR3 DNA: 39 bases, framed from base 1. Per the germline V gene (reference sequence), SGHNT is the CDR1 and YYREEE is the CDR2. Deletion took 0 bases off V and 4 bases off J, with a span of 5 bases between the germline ends. Comments on this clone: Its antigen is currently not known. Base qualities are not at hand, and no much larger clone is one base apart.

Genomic DNA was extracted from sorted cells for sequencing of the TCRbeta CDR3 region. TCRbeta CDR3 regions were sequenced using the immunoSEQ Assay. This is the immuneACCESS table as TCRdb keeps it, with only in-frame sequences that have V and J called. A part of the clones is gone; compared with another copy, unresolved V genes explain less than half, and the rest is unexplained. The sample table records some 55,000 clones; approximately 84% of these occur just once. The ten most abundant clones make up 13% of the sample. This receptor chain uses TRBV5-4 and TRBJ2-1; the D gene identity is not certain. The sequencing used CD4+ or CD8+ T cells sorted from blood, collected in a trial of the OX40 agonist ivuxolimab. This receptor was obtained from an adult with an advanced solid tumor such as melanoma, head and neck, liver or kidney cancer. The CDR3 protein is CASSLEVYNEQFF. The nucleotide sequence reads as follows: TGTGCCAGCAGCTTGGAGGTTTACAATGAGCAGTTCTTC.